Following are 27 T cell receptor beta chains from one sample sequenced in a study of radiation and T cells in renal cell carcinoma. Time point: blood 2 weeks post-SBRT. Treatment reported: 15 Gy SBRT to primary tumor, nephrectomy 4 weeks later. Assay: immunoSEQ multiplex PCR; the TCRdb copy retains only in-frame clones and omits some. The sample yields more than 95,000 clones, about four fifths seen once. The sequenced sample was blood, obtained from a patient whose treatment included radiotherapy and nephrectomy. Receptors originate from a man aged 50-59 years with renal cell carcinoma.

V is TRBV27 and J is TRBJ2-7; no clear D. Deletions cut 3 bases from V and 6 bases from J, with 12 bases between. Per the germline V gene, CDR1 is MNHEY and CDR2 is SMNVEV (reference sequence). The CDR3 covers 13 residues. CDR3 bases: TGTGCCAGCAGTTTCAGACGGAAGACCGAGCAGTACTTC. Encoded protein: CASSFRRKTEQYF.

This chain links TRBV11-2 with TRBJ1-3; 8 bases fit TRBD1. CDR3 size: 14 residues. With 2 bases clipped from V and 7 bases from J, the junction kept 4 bases outside the gene matches. CDR1 is SGHAT and CDR2 is FQNNGV in the germline V gene. CDR3 sequence: CASSLSSGGNTIYF. The CDR3 nucleotides read TGTGCCAGCAGCTTATCCTCAGGGGGCAACACCATATATTTT.

This chain joins TRBV19 and TRBJ1-3; 8 positions match TRBD1. The J segment lost 3 bases and the V segment lost 10 bases, leaving 8 bases of the junction unmatched. The germline gives CDR1 LNHDA, CDR2 SQIVND (reference sequence). The CDR3 runs to 14 residues. The CDR3 DNA reads as TGTGCCACTCGACAGGGGACGAGTGGAAACACCATATATTTT. It codes for CATRQGTSGNTIYF.

This chain uses TRBV5-1 with TRBJ2-7, with 10 bases lining up with TRBD1. The CDR3 spans 14 residues. V dropped 3 bases and J dropped 6; count of bases not matched to a gene: 6. Germline V lookup: CDR1 SGHRS, CDR2 YFSETQ. The CDR3 loop is CASSWGTGAREQYF. CDR3 sequence (DNA): TGCGCCAGCAGCTGGGGGACAGGGGCCCGCGAGCAGTACTTC.

This clone was seen more than once but under ten times. The chain recombines TRBV7-9 with TRBJ1-3; D perhaps matches TRBD1 (5 bases). Germline V gene lookup returns CDR1 SEHNR and CDR2 FQNEAQ (reference sequence). Deletions cut 2 bases from V and 0 bases from J, with 8 bases between. There are 15 residues in the CDR3. CDR3: CASSLQGDSGNTIYF. As DNA, the CDR3 is TGTGCCAGCAGCTTACAGGGTGACTCTGGAAACACCATATATTTT.

The chain uses TRBV18 and TRBJ2-1; tentatively, D is TRBD2 (5 bases). The germline CDR1 and CDR2 sequences are KGHSH and LQKENI. V was cut by 6 bases and J by 6 bases, with 15 bases left in between. The CDR3 runs to 14 residues. This chain's CDR3 is CASSTLEEGNEQFF. CDR3 DNA: TGTGCCAGCTCGACATTGGAGGAAGGCAATGAGCAGTTCTTC.

The genes are TRBV5-1 and TRBJ2-7, with TRBD1 matching 12 bases. The CDR3 consists of 15 residues. Germline CDR1 reads SGHRS; CDR2 reads YFSETQ. V shed 4 bases, J shed 6 bases, and the junction held 8 bases outside the gene matches. As DNA, the CDR3 is TGCGCCAGCAGCCAAACCGGGACAGGGGGCCTCGAGCAGTACTTC. Its translation is CASSQTGTGGLEQYF.

The chain uses TRBV5-1 and TRBJ1-6; 7 nucleotides align to TRBD1. After removal of 0 bases from V and 5 bases from J, the junction contained 2 bases not matched to a gene. Per germline, CDR1 SGHRS and CDR2 YFSETQ. There are 15 residues in the CDR3. The CDR3 reads CASSLGQGNNSPLHF. CDR3 DNA: TGCGCCAGCAGCTTGGGACAGGGTAATAATTCACCCCTCCACTTT.

This clone has just one count. J is TRBJ2-1 and V is TRBV6-5; 14 positions match TRBD2. Germline V gene lookup returns CDR1 MNHEY and CDR2 SVGAGI. This CDR3 region has 15 residues. V lost 7 bases to trimming and J lost 7 bases; unmatched junction nucleotides: 6. The CDR3 sequence is CASIDGTSGRNEQFF. CDR3 nucleotide sequence: TGTGCCAGCATCGACGGGACTAGCGGGAGAAATGAGCAGTTCTTC.

The rearrangement joins TRBV5-4 to TRBJ2-5; D ambiguous. CDR3 size: 16 residues. From germline, CDR1 is SGHNT and CDR2 YYREEE (reference sequence). V was clipped by 1 base and J by 2 bases, with 15 bases between them. The CDR3 region is CASSLSLPIPQETQYF. CDR3 coding DNA: TGTGCCAGCAGCTTGTCACTTCCGATTCCACAAGAGACCCAGTACTTC. Full variable domain (rest looked up from reference TRBV5-4 and TRBJ2-5): ETGVTQSPTHLIKTRGQQVTLRCSSQSGHNTVSWYQQALGQGPQFIFQYYREEENGRGNFPPRFSGLQFPNYSSELNVNALELDDSALYLCASSLSLPIPQETQYFGPGTRLLVL.

The rearrangement joins TRBV18 to TRBJ2-5; 10 positions match TRBD1. The CDR3 consists of 15 residues. V lost 6 bases to trimming and J lost 5 bases; unmatched junction nucleotides: 9. Germline assignment: CDR1 KGHSH and CDR2 LQKENI. The CDR3: CASSEGQGFWETQYF. The CDR3 bases are TGTGCCAGCTCGGAGGGACAGGGGTTTTGGGAGACCCAGTACTTC.

The genes are TRBV6-1 and TRBJ2-5; D gene ambiguous. The CDR3 runs 13 residues. Germline CDR1 reads MNHNS; CDR2 reads SASEGT. Trimming cost V 10 bases and J 2 bases, with 14 bases left between them. The CDR3 is CATDIRNQETQYF. The DNA for the CDR3 is TGTGCCACCGATATAAGGAATCAAGAGACCCAGTACTTC.

This chain links TRBV9 with TRBJ2-3, with a tentative D call TRBD2 (5 bases). Germline lookup yields CDR1 SGDLS and CDR2 YYNGEE. V shed 2 bases and J shed 2 bases, with 12 bases lying between them. The length of the CDR3 is 15 residues. This chain's CDR3 is CASSVSGRPTDTQYF. In nucleotides, the CDR3 is TGTGCCAGCAGCGTGAGCGGACGACCCACAGATACGCAGTATTTT.

The rearrangement uses TRBV19 and TRBJ2-7, with 14 bases matching TRBD2. The CDR3 runs 16 residues. With V trimmed by 5 bases and J by 5 bases, 8 bases remained unmatched. Germline V gene lookup returns CDR1 LNHDA and CDR2 SQIVND (reference sequence). The CDR3 region is CASSPQGTSGGNEQYF. The CDR3 DNA follows: TGTGCCAGTAGTCCTCAAGGGACTAGCGGGGGAAACGAGCAGTACTTC.

The rearrangement joins TRBV2 to TRBJ1-6, with D possibly TRBD1 on 5 matching bases. CDR1 is SNHLY, CDR2 FYNNEI, per germline. The CDR3 extends over 13 amino acids. V was clipped by 7 bases and J by 7 bases, with 11 bases between them. DNA of the CDR3: TGTGCCAGCATAGGACAATTGAATTCACCCCTCCACTTT. Translation gives CASIGQLNSPLHF. The full variable domain, rest sourced from reference TRBV2 and TRBJ1-6, is EPEVTQTPSHQVTQMGQEVILRCVPISNHLYFYWYRQILGQKVEFLVSFYNNEISEKSEIFDDQFSVERPDGSNFTLKIRSTKLEDSAMYFCASIGQLNSPLHFGNGTRLTVT.

The chain has TRBV5-1 and TRBJ1-3; 7 nucleotides agree with TRBD1. Germline-derived CDR1 and CDR2 are SGHRS and YFSETQ. V was pared by 0 bases and J by 0 bases, with 3 bases of the junction left unmatched. The CDR3 has 16 amino acids. The CDR3 is CASSLGQGDSGNTIYF. DNA of the CDR3: TGCGCCAGCAGCTTGGGGCAGGGGGACTCTGGAAACACCATATATTTT.

The chain links TRBV6-1 to TRBJ1-2, with D tentatively TRBD1 (6 bases). The germline V gene has CDR1 MNHNS and CDR2 SASEGT. Trimming shortened V by 6 bases and J by 4 bases, and 9 bases separated the two germline ends. CDR3 length: 12 residues. DNA of the CDR3: TGTGCCAGCAGGCACAGGGCCTATGGCTACACCTTC. Protein product: CASRHRAYGYTF.

This clone was seen a single time. The J gene is TRBJ1-1, the V gene TRBV5-1, with D perhaps matching TRBD1 (6 bases). Germline CDR1 SGHRS, CDR2 YFSETQ. This CDR3 contains 13 residues. With 5 bases removed from V and 4 bases from J, the gap between germline ends came to 12 bases. The CDR3 is CASRFAGATEAFF. For the CDR3, the DNA is TGCGCCAGCAGGTTTGCAGGGGCCACTGAAGCTTTCTTT.

This clone was observed once. This chain links TRBV30 with TRBJ2-5, with a weak D call TRBD2 (7 bases). This CDR3 has 14 residues. The ends were cut back, 3 bases at V and 5 bases at J, with 16 bases in the middle. CDR1 GTSNPN and CDR2 SVGIG come from the germline V gene (reference sequence). CDR3 DNA sequence: TGTGCCTGGAGGCGGGCGGGGGACAAGGAGACCCAGTACTTC. It codes for CAWRRAGDKETQYF.

This rearrangement joins TRBV19 to TRBJ2-2, with TRBD1 identical over 9 bases. V shed 5 bases, J shed 6 bases, and the junction held 4 bases outside the gene matches. Germline assignment: CDR1 LNHDA and CDR2 SQIVND (reference sequence). This CDR3 is built from 14 residues. The CDR3 loop is CASSGTGKAGELFF. The CDR3 bases are TGTGCCAGTAGTGGGACAGGGAAGGCCGGGGAGCTGTTTTTT.

This clone has more than one count but fewer than ten. This chain connects TRBV7-3 to TRBJ1-1; D not resolved. The CDR3 runs 14 residues. Between the trimmed V and J ends, which lost 3 bases and 4 bases, there was a span of 12 bases. Looked up from germline, CDR1 is SGHTA and CDR2 is FQGTGA. The CDR3 nucleotides are TGTGCCAGCAGCTTGTCCCAGGTGTCCACTGAAGCTTTCTTT. It translates to CASSLSQVSTEAFF.

This clone appeared a few times. This rearrangement joins TRBV15 to TRBJ2-4; D is perhaps TRBD1 (6 bases). V lost 4 bases and J 0 bases, leaving 10 bases between the germline ends. The CDR3 is 15 amino acids. Germline CDR1 reads LNHNV; CDR2 reads YYDKDF (reference sequence). The CDR3 here is CATSTGALAKNIQYF. CDR3 coding DNA: TGTGCCACCAGCACAGGGGCTCTAGCCAAAAACATTCAGTACTTC.

The chain links TRBV7-8 to TRBJ2-7, with 12 positions matching TRBD2. The V and J ends lost 10 bases and 2 bases, in that order; junction bases with no gene match: 9. Germline assignment: CDR1 SGHVS and CDR2 FQNEAQ. The CDR3 sequence is 15 residues long. CDR3 DNA: TGTGCCACCAAACAGAGGACTAGCGGGACCTACGAGCAGTACTTC. It translates to CATKQRTSGTYEQYF. The full variable domain, completed using reference TRBV7-8 and TRBJ2-7, is GAGVSQSPRYKVAKRGQDVALRCDPISGHVSLFWYQQALGQGPEFLTYFQNEAQLDKSGLPSDRFFAERPEGSVSTLKIQRTQQEDSAVYLCATKQRTSGTYEQYFGPGTRLTVT.

This sequence joins TRBV19 and TRBJ2-7; 7 bases map to TRBD2. The CDR3 consists of 14 residues. Losses at the gene ends were 4 bases for V and 3 bases for J; bases not matched to a gene: 6. Germline V gene sequence: CDR1 LNHDA, CDR2 SQIVND (reference sequence). DNA for the CDR3: TGTGCCAGTAGTACCACGGGCGGGGGCTACGAGCAGTACTTC. Its protein product is CASSTTGGGYEQYF.

The chain uses TRBV4-2 and TRBJ2-3, with 9 bases that match TRBD2. V was clipped by 5 bases and J by 3 bases; unmatched bases: 3. This CDR3 comprises 14 residues. Germline CDR1 reads LGHNA; CDR2 reads YNFKEQ. The CDR3 region has the DNA TGTGCCAGCAGCTCAAGCGGGAGGACAGATACGCAGTATTTT. Protein product: CASSSSGRTDTQYF.

The chain links TRBV27 to TRBJ2-1, with 7 bases matching TRBD2. The CDR3 length is 16 residues. J lost 1 base, V lost 6 bases, and 9 bases had no gene match. Germline values: CDR1 MNHEY, CDR2 SMNVEV (reference sequence). This CDR3 is CASRRVGGNSYNEQFF. The CDR3 nucleotides are TGTGCCAGCAGGCGTGTGGGAGGGAATTCCTACAATGAGCAGTTCTTC.

This clone is a singleton in its sample. The chain is built from TRBV30 and TRBJ2-7; TRBD1 is a possible D gene (5 bases). The germline V gene has CDR1 GTSNPN and CDR2 SVGIG (reference sequence). Trimming removed 6 bases from V and 3 bases from J, with 15 bases in between. The CDR3 sequence is 13 residues long. The CDR3 DNA is TGTGCCTGTCTCGAGCAGGGCCTCTACGAGCAGTACTTC. Protein sequence: CACLEQGLYEQYF.